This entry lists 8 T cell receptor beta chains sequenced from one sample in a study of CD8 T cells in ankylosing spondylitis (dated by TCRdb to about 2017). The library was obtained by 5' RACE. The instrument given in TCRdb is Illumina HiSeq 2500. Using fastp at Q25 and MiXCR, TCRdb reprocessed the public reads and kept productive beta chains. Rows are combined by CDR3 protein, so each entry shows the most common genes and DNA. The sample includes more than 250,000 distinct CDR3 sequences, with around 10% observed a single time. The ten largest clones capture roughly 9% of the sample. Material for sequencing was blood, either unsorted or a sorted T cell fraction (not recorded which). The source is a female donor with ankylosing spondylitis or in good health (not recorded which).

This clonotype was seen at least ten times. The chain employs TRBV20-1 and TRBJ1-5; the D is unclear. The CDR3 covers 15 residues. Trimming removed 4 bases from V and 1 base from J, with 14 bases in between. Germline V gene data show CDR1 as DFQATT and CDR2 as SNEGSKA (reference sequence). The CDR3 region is CSAKRQVGSNQPQHF. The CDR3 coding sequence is TGCAGTGCTAAAAGGCAGGTGGGGAGCAATCAGCCCCAGCATTTT.

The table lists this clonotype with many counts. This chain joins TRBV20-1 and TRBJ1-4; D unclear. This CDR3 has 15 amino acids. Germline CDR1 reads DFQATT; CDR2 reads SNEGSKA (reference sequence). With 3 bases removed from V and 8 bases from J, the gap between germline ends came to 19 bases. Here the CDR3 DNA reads TGCAGTGCTAGTGCTTCCCGGGCGATGGGAGAAAAACTGTTTTTT. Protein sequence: CSASASRAMGEKLFF.

The CDR3 region has the DNA TGTGCCAGCAGCCGACTAGCGGGGGCCGGAGATACGCAGTATTTT. It encodes CASSRLAGAGDTQYF. The chain joins TRBV14 to TRBJ2-3; 12 bases agree with TRBD2. Germline CDR1 is SGHDN and CDR2 is FVKESK. V shed 4 bases and J 5 bases; nucleotides not matched to a gene: 4. CDR3 length: 15 residues. Full variable domain (remainder filled in from reference TRBV14 and TRBJ2-3): EAGVTQFPSHSVIEKGQTVTLRCDPISGHDNLYWYRRVMGKEIKFLLHFVKESKQDESGMPNNRFLAERTGGTYSTLKVQPAELEDSGVYFCASSRLAGAGDTQYFGPGTRLTVL.

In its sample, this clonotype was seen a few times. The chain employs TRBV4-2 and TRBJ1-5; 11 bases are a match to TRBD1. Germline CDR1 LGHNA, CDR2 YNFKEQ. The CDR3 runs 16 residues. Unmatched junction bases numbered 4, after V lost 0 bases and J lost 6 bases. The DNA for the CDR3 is TGTGCCAGCAGCCAAGAACCGGGACAGGGGGGTCAGCCCCAGCATTTT. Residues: CASSQEPGQGGQPQHF.

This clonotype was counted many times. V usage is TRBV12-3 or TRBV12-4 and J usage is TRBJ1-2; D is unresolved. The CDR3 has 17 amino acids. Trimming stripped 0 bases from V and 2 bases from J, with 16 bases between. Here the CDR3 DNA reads TGTGCCAGCAGTTTAGCGGTTGACAAGCTGAAAAACTATGGCTACACCTTC. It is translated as CASSLAVDKLKNYGYTF.

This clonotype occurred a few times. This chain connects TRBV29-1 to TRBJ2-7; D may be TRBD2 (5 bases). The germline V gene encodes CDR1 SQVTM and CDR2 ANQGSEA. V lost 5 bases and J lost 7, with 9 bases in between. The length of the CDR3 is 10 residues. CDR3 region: CSVCSGEQYF. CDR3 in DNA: TGCAGCGTTTGTTCGGGGGAGCAGTACTTC.

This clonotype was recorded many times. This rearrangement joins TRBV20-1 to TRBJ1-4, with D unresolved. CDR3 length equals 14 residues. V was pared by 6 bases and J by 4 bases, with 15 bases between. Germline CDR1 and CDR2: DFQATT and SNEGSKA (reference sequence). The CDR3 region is CSAPLGALNEKLFF. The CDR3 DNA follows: TGCAGTGCCCCCCTGGGAGCGCTTAATGAAAAACTGTTTTTT.

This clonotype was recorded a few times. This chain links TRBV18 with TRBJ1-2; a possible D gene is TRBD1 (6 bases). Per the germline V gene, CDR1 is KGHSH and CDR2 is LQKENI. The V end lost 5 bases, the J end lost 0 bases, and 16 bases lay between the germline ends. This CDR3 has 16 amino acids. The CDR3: CASSTTGTKSNYGYTF. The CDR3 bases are TGTGCCAGCTCAACAACCGGGACAAAATCTAACTATGGCTACACCTTC.